This T cell receptor (beta chain) was captured in a study of identical twins. Study-wide results and caveats: Out-of-frame alpha sequences shared by twins showed excess low generation probability. Conclusions relied on cross-sectional statistical analysis, not following the same donors.

In its sample, this clonotype was seen many times. Its antigen remains unidentified. CDR1 and CDR2 from the germline V gene are MNHEY and SMNVEV (reference sequence). V gave up 4 bases and J gave up 0 bases, with 9 bases separating them. There are 14 residues in the CDR3. A universal primer site was added by template switching, and unique molecular identifiers were carried by the cDNA. TCRdb reprocessed the 5' RACE reads with MiXCR, giving one entry per CDR3 protein. The table includes about 520,000 distinct CDR3 sequences, around 20% detected once. These data were also reused for a study on T cells expressing NK-cell markers.

The chain couples TRBV27 to TRBJ1-1, with a weak D call TRBD1 (5 bases). Sample: CD4+ T cells sorted from blood. This clonotype was sampled from a woman aged 18 to 35 in good health. In DNA form, the CDR3 reads TGTGCCAGCAGTTCGGGACGGATGAACACTGAAGCTTTCTTT. This sequence encodes CASSSGRMNTEAFF.